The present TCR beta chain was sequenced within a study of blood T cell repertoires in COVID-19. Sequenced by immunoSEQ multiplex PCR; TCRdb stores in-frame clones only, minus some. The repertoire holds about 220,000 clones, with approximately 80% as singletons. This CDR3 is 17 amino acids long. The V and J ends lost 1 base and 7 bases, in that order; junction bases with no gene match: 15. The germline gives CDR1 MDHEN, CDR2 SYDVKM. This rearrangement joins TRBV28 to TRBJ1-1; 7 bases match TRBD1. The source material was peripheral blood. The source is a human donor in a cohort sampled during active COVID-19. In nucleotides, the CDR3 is TGTGCCAGCAGTTTATTAACACAGGGGCCGTTCCACGGTGAAGCTTTCTTT. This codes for CASSLLTQGPFHGEAFF.